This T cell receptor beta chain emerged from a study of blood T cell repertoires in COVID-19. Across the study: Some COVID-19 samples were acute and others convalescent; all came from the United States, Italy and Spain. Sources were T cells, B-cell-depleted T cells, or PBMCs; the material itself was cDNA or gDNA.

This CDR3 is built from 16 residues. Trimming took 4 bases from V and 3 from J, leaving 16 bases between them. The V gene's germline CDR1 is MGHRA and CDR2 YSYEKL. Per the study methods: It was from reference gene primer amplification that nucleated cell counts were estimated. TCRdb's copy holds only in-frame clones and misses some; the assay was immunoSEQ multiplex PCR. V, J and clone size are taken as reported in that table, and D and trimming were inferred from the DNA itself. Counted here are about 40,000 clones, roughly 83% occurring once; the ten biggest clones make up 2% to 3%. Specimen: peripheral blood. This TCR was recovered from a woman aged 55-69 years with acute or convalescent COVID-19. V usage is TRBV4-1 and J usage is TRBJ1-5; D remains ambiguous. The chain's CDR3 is CASSPTDTSLNQPQHF. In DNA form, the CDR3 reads TGCGCCAGCAGCCCTACAGACACAAGCCTCAATCAGCCCCAGCATTTT.